The sequence of this T cell receptor (beta chain) was determined in a study of blood T cell repertoires in COVID-19. Study-level background: Samples of COVID-19 (acute and convalescent) were obtained from the United States, Italy and Spain. PBMCs, B-cell-depleted T cells, or T cells provided the cDNA or gDNA that made up the material.

Deletions cut 4 bases from V and 4 bases from J, with 7 bases between. The CDR3 loop spans 13 amino acids. Germline V gene data show CDR1 as SGHAT and CDR2 as FQDESV (reference sequence). In the original processing: Estimation of nucleated cell counts was performed using reference gene primer amplification. Profiling relied on immunoSEQ multiplex PCR, and the TCRdb table lists in-frame clones only, not all of them. The DNA gave D and trimming, while V, J and clone size come from that table. The sample has 250,000 or so clones; roughly nine tenths are singletons. The TCR comes from a man aged 60 to 75 with acute or convalescent COVID-19. The sequencing input was peripheral blood. J is TRBJ2-2 and V is TRBV11-1; D is unclear. The CDR3 loop is CASSSFRTGELFF. The CDR3 nucleotides are TGTGCCAGCAGCTCCTTTCGCACCGGGGAGCTGTTTTTT.